The T cell receptor (beta chain) described here comes from a study of blood T cell repertoires in COVID-19. Study-wide context: Acute and convalescent COVID-19 specimens originated in the United States, Italy and Spain. In each case, the material was cDNA or gDNA derived from T cells, B-cell-depleted T cells, or PBMCs.

The repertoire was sequenced with immunoSEQ multiplex PCR; TCRdb's copy has only in-frame clones and lacks some. The sample gives 96,000 or so clones, 81% of which show up once; 4% to 5.5% is in the top ten. This CDR3 contains 13 residues. Germline CDR1 MNHNS, CDR2 SASEGT. V lost 6 bases to trimming and J lost 5 bases, with 11 bases between them. One Seattle source followed patients from active infection through their disease course. This clonotype originated in an elderly man with COVID-19, enrolled during active disease. This sequence joins TRBV6-1 and TRBJ2-1; D uncertain. Source material: peripheral blood. The CDR3 DNA reads TGTGCCAGCAGCCCTCTGGGCGACAATGAGCAGTTCTTC. Translation: CASSPLGDNEQFF.